The sequence of this TCR beta chain was determined in a study of T cells in women clearing cervical HPV infection. The protocol was immunoSEQ multiplex PCR, while the TCRdb copy is restricted to in-frame clones and leaves out a portion. This sample's clone table lists under 50,000 clones. Each participant carried one incident cervical HPV16 infection only. Notes on the study in general: It is unknown whether associations predate infection; no effector/memory or HPV-specific sorting.

Trimming left V 7 bases short and J 4 bases short, with 17 bases between. Germline values: CDR1 GTSNPN, CDR2 SVGIG (reference sequence). The CDR3 contains 14 residues. About this clone: Its antigen is not known. The read ends 3 residues early relative to the CDR3; the germline J gene fills the gap.

The specimen was blood buffy coat. The TCR sequence derives from a woman aged 18-69 years with a cervical HPV16 infection that either progressed to CIN3+ or cleared (not recorded which). The rearrangement links TRBV30 to TRBJ2-1, with TRBD1 as a possible D gene (6 bases). The sequenced part of the CDR3 DNA is TGTGCCTCGAATCCGAGGACAGAGTACAATGAG. Its protein product is CASNPRTEYNE. The full CDR3 reads CASNPRTEYNEQFF.